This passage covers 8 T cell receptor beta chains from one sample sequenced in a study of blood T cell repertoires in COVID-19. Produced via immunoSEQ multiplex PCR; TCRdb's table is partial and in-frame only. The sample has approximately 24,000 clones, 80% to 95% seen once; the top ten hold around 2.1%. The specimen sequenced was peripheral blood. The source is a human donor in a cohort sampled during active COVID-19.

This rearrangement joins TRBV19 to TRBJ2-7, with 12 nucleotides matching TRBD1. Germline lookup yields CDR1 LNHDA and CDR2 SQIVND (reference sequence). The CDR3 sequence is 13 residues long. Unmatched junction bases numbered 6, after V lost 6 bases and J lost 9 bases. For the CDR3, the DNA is TGTGCCAGTAGGGGGGACAGGGGGCCTCGGCAGTACTTC. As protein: CASRGDRGPRQYF.

The DNA for the CDR3 is TGTGCCAGCAGTGAGTCCCACTTAGTTCAGGTGGGCACTGAAGCTTTCTTT. As protein: CASSESHLVQVGTEAFF. V and J are TRBV6-1 and TRBJ1-1; D unclear. Germline V lookup: CDR1 MNHNS, CDR2 SASEGT. This CDR3 comprises 17 residues. V was cut by 3 bases and J by 4 bases, with 21 bases left in between.

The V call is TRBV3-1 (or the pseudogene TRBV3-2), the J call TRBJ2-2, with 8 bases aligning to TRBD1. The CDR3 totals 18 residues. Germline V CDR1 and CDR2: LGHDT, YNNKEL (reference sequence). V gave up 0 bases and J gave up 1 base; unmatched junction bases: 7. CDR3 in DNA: TGTGCCAGCAGCCAAGACAGGGGGCCTCCAAGGAACACCGGGGAGCTGTTTTTT. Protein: CASSQDRGPPRNTGELFF.

The CDR3 is CAWKGTGNTRGYTF. The CDR3 DNA follows: TGTGCCTGGAAAGGGACAGGGAATACCCGGGGCTACACCTTC. The rearrangement links TRBV30 to TRBJ1-2, with 9 bases aligning to TRBD1. Trimming removed 4 bases from V and 8 bases from J; junction bases left unmatched: 11. CDR3 length: 14 residues. Germline assignment: CDR1 GTSNPN and CDR2 SVGIG (reference sequence).

CDR3 loop: CASSPVGTSRNQPQHF. For the CDR3, the DNA is TGCGCCAGCAGCCCAGTGGGGACAAGTCGCAATCAGCCCCAGCATTTT. The V call is TRBV4-1, the J call TRBJ1-5; maybe TRBD1 (6 bases). Trimming removed 4 bases from V and 2 bases from J, with 15 bases in between. The CDR3 has 16 residues. Germline V gives CDR1 MGHRA, CDR2 YSYEKL.

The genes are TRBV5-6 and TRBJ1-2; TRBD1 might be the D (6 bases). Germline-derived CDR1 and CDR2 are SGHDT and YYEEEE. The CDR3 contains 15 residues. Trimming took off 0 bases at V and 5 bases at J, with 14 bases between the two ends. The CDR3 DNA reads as TGTGCCAGCAGCTTGGGCCTACAGGGATCGTATGGCTACACCTTC. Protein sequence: CASSLGLQGSYGYTF.

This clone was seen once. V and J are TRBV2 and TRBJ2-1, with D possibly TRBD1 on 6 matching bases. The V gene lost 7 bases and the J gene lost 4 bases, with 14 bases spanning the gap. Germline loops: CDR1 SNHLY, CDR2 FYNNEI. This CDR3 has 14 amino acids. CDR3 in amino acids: CASTLLTGYNEQFF. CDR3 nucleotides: TGTGCCAGCACTCTATTGACAGGATACAATGAGCAGTTCTTC. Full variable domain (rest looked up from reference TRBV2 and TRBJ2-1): EPEVTQTPSHQVTQMGQEVILRCVPISNHLYFYWYRQILGQKVEFLVSFYNNEISEKSEIFDDQFSVERPDGSNFTLKIRSTKLEDSAMYFCASTLLTGYNEQFFGPGTRLTVL.

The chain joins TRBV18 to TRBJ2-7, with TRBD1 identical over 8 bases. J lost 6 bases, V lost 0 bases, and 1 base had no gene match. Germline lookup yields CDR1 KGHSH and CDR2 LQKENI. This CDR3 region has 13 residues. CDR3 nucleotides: TGTGCCAGCTCACCACCGGGGACAGGCGAGCAGTACTTC. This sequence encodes CASSPPGTGEQYF.